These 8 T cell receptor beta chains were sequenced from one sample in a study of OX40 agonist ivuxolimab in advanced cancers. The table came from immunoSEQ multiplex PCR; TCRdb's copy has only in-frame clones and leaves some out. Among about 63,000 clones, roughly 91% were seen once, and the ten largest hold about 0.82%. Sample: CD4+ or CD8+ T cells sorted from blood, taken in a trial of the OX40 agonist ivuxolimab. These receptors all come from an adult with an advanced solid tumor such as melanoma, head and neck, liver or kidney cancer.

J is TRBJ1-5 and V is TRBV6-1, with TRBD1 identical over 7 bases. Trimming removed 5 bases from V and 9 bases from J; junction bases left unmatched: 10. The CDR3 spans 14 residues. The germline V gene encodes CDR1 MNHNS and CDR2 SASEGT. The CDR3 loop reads CASSPRQGGGPQHF. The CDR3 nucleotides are TGTGCCAGCAGTCCCCGACAGGGCGGCGGGCCCCAGCATTTT.

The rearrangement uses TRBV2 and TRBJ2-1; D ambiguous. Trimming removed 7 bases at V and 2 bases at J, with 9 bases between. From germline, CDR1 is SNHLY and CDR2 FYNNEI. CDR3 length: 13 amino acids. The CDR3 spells CASTNSPYNEQFF. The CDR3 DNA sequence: TGTGCCAGCACTAACAGCCCCTACAATGAGCAGTTCTTC.

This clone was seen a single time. CDR3 coding DNA: TGTGCCAGCAGTTCGACACCTCCGACCGGGCAGTACTTC. This sequence encodes CASSSTPPTGQYF. The J gene is TRBJ2-7, the V gene TRBV6-6; D is undetermined. Trimming shortened V by 4 bases and J by 9 bases, and 16 bases separated the two germline ends. From germline, CDR1 is MNHNY and CDR2 SVGAGI (reference sequence). CDR3 length: 13 amino acids.

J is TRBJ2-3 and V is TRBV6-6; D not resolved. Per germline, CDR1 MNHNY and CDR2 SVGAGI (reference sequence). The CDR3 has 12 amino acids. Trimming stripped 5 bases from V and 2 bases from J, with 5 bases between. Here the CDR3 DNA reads TGTGCCAGCAGTACAACCACAGATACGCAGTATTTT. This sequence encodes CASSTTTDTQYF.

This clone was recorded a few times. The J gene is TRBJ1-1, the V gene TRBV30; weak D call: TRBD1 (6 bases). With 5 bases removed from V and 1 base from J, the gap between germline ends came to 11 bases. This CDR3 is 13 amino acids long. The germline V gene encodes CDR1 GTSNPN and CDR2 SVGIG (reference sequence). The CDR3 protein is CAWLQGWNTEAFF. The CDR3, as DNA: TGTGCCTGGTTACAGGGATGGAACACTGAAGCTTTCTTT.

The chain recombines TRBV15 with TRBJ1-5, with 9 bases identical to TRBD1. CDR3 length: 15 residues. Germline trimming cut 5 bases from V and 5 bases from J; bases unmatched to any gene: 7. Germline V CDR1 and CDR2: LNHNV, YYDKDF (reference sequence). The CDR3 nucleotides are TGTGCCACCAGCCGGGACAGGGCTGGGGATCAGCCCCAGCATTTT. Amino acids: CATSRDRAGDQPQHF.

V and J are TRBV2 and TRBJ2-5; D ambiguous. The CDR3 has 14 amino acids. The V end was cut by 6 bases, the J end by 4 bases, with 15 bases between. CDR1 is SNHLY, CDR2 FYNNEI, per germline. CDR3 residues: CASSAPSSPETQYF. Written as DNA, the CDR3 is TGTGCCAGCAGCGCGCCCTCCTCCCCAGAGACCCAGTACTTC.

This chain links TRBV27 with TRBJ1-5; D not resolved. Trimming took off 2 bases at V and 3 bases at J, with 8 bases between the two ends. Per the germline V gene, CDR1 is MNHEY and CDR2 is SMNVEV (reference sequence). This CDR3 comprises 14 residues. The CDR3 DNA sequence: TGTGCCAGCAGTTTAATAGGGAACAATCAGCCCCAGCATTTT. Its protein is CASSLIGNNQPQHF.